This T cell receptor beta chain was sequenced in a study of T-cell memory formation after mild COVID-19 listed by TCRdb under 2021. A note on the overall study: Most TCR sequence clusters were specific to one of the two donors. In a couple of donors, T-cell clones that expanded and contracted after mild COVID-19 were tracked by sequencing TCRalpha and TCRbeta repertoires over time. The cohort was made up of two young adult volunteers, one female and one male, who were previously healthy.

Overall study outcomes, separate from this receptor: Contracting CD4+ clones appeared mostly in the CM and EM memory subsets, whereas CD8+ clones were enriched in EMRA. SARS-CoV-2 specificity was not confirmed for the second-wave clones peaking on day 37. Only a couple of mild cases were covered in the study, and larger cohorts including severe cases with pre-infection samples were considered necessary. Some responding clones were detected in pre-infection memory, suggesting pre-existing cross-reactive memory T cells joined the SARS-CoV-2 response. Clones that contracted from day 15 to 85 showed balanced CD4/CD8 phenotypes, whereas a second wave of clones that expanded from day 15 to 37 leaned towards CD4+.

The CDR3, cysteine through phenylalanine, is 15 amino acids long. The CDR3 DNA has 45 bases and is translated from base 1. Via the germline V gene, CDR1 is SGHRS and CDR2 YFSETQ. For this chain, trimming is 0 bases at the V end and 15 bases at the J end, and the number of junction bases without a gene match is 11. TCRdb shows the sequencer as Illumina NovaSeq 6000. cDNA libraries for TCRalpha and TCRbeta were prepared by 5'RACE using constant-segment primers, with sample barcodes and unique molecular identifiers added. Trizol reagent was used to extract RNA from every sample. Libraries were amplified in two PCR steps, with a second sample barcode and Illumina TruSeq adapters added in the second step. The libraries were sequenced on an Illumina NovaSeq using 2 x 150 bp paired-end reads. For the original study's pipeline: Demultiplexing of reads and collapsing into UMI-guided consensus sequences were performed with migec v1.2.7. Using mixcr v2.1.11, UMI consensuses were aligned to TRA and TRB V and J templates and then assembled into clonotypes. A clonotype was counted as expanded or contracted only if both edgeR and NoisET called the change significant, with noise models trained on biological replicates. For edgeR calls, the cutoffs were a false discovery rate-adjusted p below 0.01 and a log2 fold-change threshold of 1. As an exploratory analysis of dynamics, max-normalized trajectories of the 1000 most abundant clonotypes were examined with PCA combined with hierarchical clustering. The CD4 or CD8 phenotype of responding clones was assigned using the separately sequenced CD4+ and CD8+ repertoires. TCRdb trimmed public reads at Q25 via fastp, called clones via MiXCR and kept in-frame beta chains. Here each entry gathers all rows of one CDR3 protein and keeps the most common genes and DNA. The authors' filters were not applied to this entry. The sample yields around 150,000 distinct CDR3 sequences; about 15% were counted once. The leading ten clones occupy roughly 13% of the sample.

Details on this clonotype: Its cognate antigen has yet to be identified. Base qualities are not at hand, and no much larger clone is one base apart.

Ficoll-Paque density gradient centrifugation was used to isolate PBMCs. Sequencing was carried out using PBMCs or a T cell subset sorted from them (not recorded which). The chain is made from TRBV5-1 and TRBJ2-1; the junction holds 11 bases that match TRBD2. The clonotype comes from an adult woman who had mild COVID-19 (a few samples of this study predate the infection). The sample titles of this study are shuffled in the database, so cell type and time point are left out; the donor was told from shared clones. CDR3 loop: CASSLGTSGGLLRFF. The bases are TGCGCCAGCAGCTTGGGAACTAGCGGGGGCCTCCTCCGGTTCTTC.